This T cell receptor beta chain was sequenced during a study of T cell responses to AZD1222 COVID-19 vaccine. Study results and limitations: A mostly white British donor set with more females was recruited, and clonal diversity was possibly underestimated.

Using immunoSEQ multiplex PCR, the repertoire was profiled, and TCRdb retains in-frame clones only, with some absent. The sample gives roughly 110,000 clones, 92% of which show up once; 8% to 9.5% is in the top ten. On this clone itself: Its matching antigen is unknown.

This receptor was taken from an adult who received the AZD1222 COVID-19 vaccine. The sequences come from peripheral blood, collected 28 days after the second AZD1222 dose.

This CDR3 reads CASSRGQGGTNTEAFF. The CDR3 DNA reads as TGTGCCAGCAGCCGGGGACAGGGAGGGACGAACACTGAAGCTTTCTTT. This sequence joins TRBV11-2 and TRBJ1-1, with TRBD1 matching over 9 bases. Germline V gene sequence: CDR1 SGHAT, CDR2 FQNNGV. The CDR3 runs to 16 residues. The trim removed 5 bases at V and 1 base at J, leaving 8 bases unmatched.